This T cell receptor (beta chain) was sequenced during a study of blood T cell repertoires in COVID-19. It was during active infection that Seattle patients were enrolled and then longitudinally followed. Original processing methods: Counts of nucleated cells, estimated from reference gene primer amplification, were obtained. The protocol was immunoSEQ multiplex PCR, while the TCRdb copy is restricted to in-frame clones and leaves out a portion. V and J calls and clone size are those listed in that table; D and trimming were worked out from the DNA. The top ten clones hold just under 7.5% of a sample with more than 300,000 clones, about 90% of them seen once. The CDR3 covers 14 residues. CDR1 is SGHDT, CDR2 YYEEEE, per germline. V lost 0 bases and J lost 3, with 9 bases in between.

The sample taken for sequencing was peripheral blood. The TCR originated in a woman in her seventies with COVID-19, enrolled during active disease. The chain employs TRBV5-6 and TRBJ1-1; D perhaps matches TRBD1 (6 bases). CDR3 nucleotide sequence: TGTGCCAGCAGCTTGGGCGCAGGGGACACTGAAGCTTTCTTT. Translated, it gives CASSLGAGDTEAFF.